The 31 T cell receptor beta chains below come from one sample, sequenced in a study of shared clonotypes between healthy human individuals. Clones were read by immunoSEQ multiplex PCR, and TCRdb kept only the in-frame ones, dropping some. This sample has 2 million or so clones, with 85% to 95% found just once. The sample was naive CD4+ T cells sorted from blood. The subset here: CD45RA+ positively selected. The receptors shown here come from a man in his late teens or twenties in good health.

The rearrangement uses TRBV18 and TRBJ1-5; 7 positions agree with TRBD1. The CDR3 is 15 residues long. Germline lookup yields CDR1 KGHSH and CDR2 LQKENI. With 2 bases clipped from V and 3 bases from J, the junction kept 4 bases outside the gene matches. The CDR3 reads CASSPTGVDNQPQHF. As DNA, the CDR3 is TGTGCCAGCTCACCAACAGGGGTAGACAATCAGCCCCAGCATTTT.

The rearrangement links TRBV18 to TRBJ1-3; D is unresolved. V gave up 5 bases and J gave up 2 bases, with 16 bases separating them. The CDR3 consists of 16 residues. CDR1 is KGHSH and CDR2 is LQKENI in the germline V gene. CDR3 nucleotides: TGTGCCAGCTCAGCCACCTCCGGAGGTACTGGAAACACCATATATTTT. This sequence encodes CASSATSGGTGNTIYF.

Turning to this clone: The sample has other DNA sequences that encode this CDR3 too. The chain employs TRBV6-4 and TRBJ2-7, with D hard to call. Trimming shortened V by 0 bases and J by 3 bases, and 3 bases separated the two germline ends. This CDR3 contains 12 residues. The germline gives CDR1 MRHNA, CDR2 SNTAGT. This CDR3 reads CASSDSGYEQYF. Here the CDR3 DNA reads TGTGCCAGCAGTGACTCGGGCTACGAGCAGTACTTC.

Concerning this clone itself: Compared with germline, one end of the junction differs, possibly owing to a read error. In nucleotides, the CDR3 is TGTGCGAGCAGTGGGGGGGCCTCTGGGGCCAACGTCCTGACTTTC. Its translation is CASSGGASGANVLTF. This chain joins TRBV25-1 and TRBJ2-6, with a possible D match to TRBD2 (7 bases). This CDR3 region has 15 residues. The germline V gene has CDR1 MGHDK and CDR2 SYGVNS.

V gene TRBV15 combines with J gene TRBJ1-1, with a weak D call TRBD1 (5 bases). The CDR3 spans 14 residues. Trimming pared 3 bases from V and 2 bases from J, leaving 10 bases between. Per germline, CDR1 LNHNV and CDR2 YYDKDF (reference sequence). As DNA, the CDR3 is TGTGCCACCAGCAGGAACCGGGACAACACTGAAGCTTTCTTT. It codes for CATSRNRDNTEAFF.

Turning to this clone: This CDR3 is also generated by other DNA sequences in the sample. The chain joins TRBV4-3 to TRBJ1-1; D remains ambiguous. The V end was cut by 0 bases, the J end by 5 bases, with 7 bases between. The germline V gene encodes CDR1 LGHNA and CDR2 YSLEER. The CDR3 is made up of 13 amino acids. CDR3 DNA: TGCGCCAGCAGCCAAGATAGAGGGACTGAAGCTTTCTTT. Encoded protein: CASSQDRGTEAFF.

There are many counts of this clone. This chain uses TRBV5-4 with TRBJ2-7; 11 bases align to TRBD1. The CDR3 extends over 15 amino acids. The V and J ends lost 2 bases and 2 bases, in that order; junction bases with no gene match: 3. CDR1 SGHNT and CDR2 YYREEE come from the germline V gene (reference sequence). CDR3 region: CASSLPGQGAYEQYF. CDR3 sequence (DNA): TGTGCCAGCAGCTTACCGGGACAGGGGGCCTACGAGCAGTACTTC.

The V gene is TRBV2, the J gene TRBJ2-5; 8 nucleotides agree with TRBD1. J was trimmed by 2 bases and V by 6 bases; bases with no gene match: 8. Per germline, CDR1 SNHLY and CDR2 FYNNEI. The CDR3 consists of 15 residues. The CDR3, as DNA: TGTGCCAGCAGGGTCGGGACAGGATTTCAAGAGACCCAGTACTTC. This encodes CASRVGTGFQETQYF.

The V gene is TRBV11-2, the J gene TRBJ1-1; D is uncertain. The CDR3 is 13 residues long. CDR1 and CDR2 from the germline V gene are SGHAT and FQNNGV. The V and J ends lost 3 bases and 5 bases respectively, with 10 bases between them. CDR3 coding DNA: TGTGCCAGCAGCTTTAGAGAGGGAACTGAAGCTTTCTTT. It codes for CASSFREGTEAFF.

The genes are TRBV2 and TRBJ2-7; D call uncertain. CDR1 and CDR2 (germline): SNHLY, FYNNEI. Trimming left V 5 bases short and J 9 bases short, with 8 bases between. CDR3 size: 10 residues. This CDR3 reads CASSTRLQYF. The CDR3 DNA reads TGTGCCAGCAGTACCCGGCTGCAGTACTTC.

The count of this clone is one. The V gene is TRBV27, the J gene TRBJ2-7; D perhaps matches TRBD2 (5 bases). CDR3 size: 11 residues. The V gene lost 6 bases and the J gene lost 3 bases, with 6 bases spanning the gap. Per the germline V gene, CDR1 is MNHEY and CDR2 is SMNVEV (reference sequence). CDR3 bases: TGTGCCAGCAGACGGGACTACGAGCAGTACTTC. Its translation: CASRRDYEQYF.

The V call is TRBV7-2, the J call TRBJ2-7; 9 bases are a match to TRBD2. CDR3 length equals 15 residues. Germline CDR1 is SGHTA and CDR2 is FQGNSA. Germline trimming cut 2 bases from V and 2 bases from J; bases unmatched to any gene: 4. The CDR3 spells CASSLRLAVTYEQYF. CDR3 DNA: TGTGCCAGCAGCTTAAGACTAGCGGTCACCTACGAGCAGTACTTC.

V usage is TRBV28 and J usage is TRBJ1-2; D might be TRBD1 (6 bases). The germline V and J ends were trimmed by 2 bases and 8 bases, with 12 bases remaining between them. Germline V lookup: CDR1 MDHEN, CDR2 SYDVKM. The length of the CDR3 is 13 residues. This chain's CDR3 is CASSLGAGAGYTF. Written as DNA, the CDR3 is TGTGCCAGCAGTTTAGGGGCAGGGGCAGGCTACACCTTC.

This sequence joins TRBV7-8 and TRBJ2-6; D is unresolved. Germline V gene data show CDR1 as SGHVS and CDR2 as FQNEAQ. V shed 1 base and J shed 1 base, with 5 bases lying between them. The CDR3 has 15 amino acids. CDR3 residues: CASSLGVSGANVLTF. DNA for the CDR3: TGTGCCAGCAGCTTAGGGGTTTCTGGGGCCAACGTCCTGACTTTC.

For this clone: This CDR3 is also generated by other DNA sequences in the sample. This rearrangement joins TRBV6-6 to TRBJ2-7; D remains unclear. V shed 4 bases and J shed 3 bases, with 7 bases lying between them. Germline-derived CDR1 and CDR2 are MNHNY and SVGAGI (reference sequence). The CDR3 is made up of 12 amino acids. The CDR3 DNA reads TGTGCCAGCAGTTCGAAAAGCTACGAGCAGTACTTC. Residues: CASSSKSYEQYF.

This chain uses TRBV19 with TRBJ2-7, with 11 nucleotides matching TRBD1. CDR1 is LNHDA, CDR2 SQIVND, per germline (reference sequence). The CDR3 consists of 15 residues. V trimming: 5 bases; J trimming: 2 bases; junction bases outside the gene matches: 5. The CDR3: CASSSRDRGTYEQYF. Here the CDR3 DNA reads TGTGCCAGTAGTTCTCGGGACAGGGGGACCTACGAGCAGTACTTC.

This chain connects TRBV4-1 to TRBJ2-3; TRBD2 matches at 11 bases. V shed 5 bases and J 6 bases; nucleotides not matched to a gene: 13. The CDR3 is 17 amino acids. The germline gives CDR1 MGHRA, CDR2 YSYEKL. The CDR3 loop is CASSSPGTSGPGDTQYF. The DNA of the CDR3 is TGCGCCAGCAGCTCTCCCGGGACTAGCGGACCGGGGGATACGCAGTATTTT.

The chain carries TRBV6-6 and TRBJ2-4; tentative D call: TRBD1 (5 bases). CDR1 MNHNY and CDR2 SVGAGI come from the germline V gene (reference sequence). V was cut by 6 bases and J by 7 bases, with 19 bases left in between. The CDR3 runs to 15 residues. The chain's CDR3 is CASSYLQGALNIQYF. The CDR3 DNA follows: TGTGCCAGCAGCTACCTCCAAGGGGCTCTGAACATTCAGTACTTC.

The chain combines TRBV6-1 with TRBJ1-5; weak D call: TRBD1 (5 bases). V was shortened by 0 bases and J by 0 bases, with 15 bases between the two germline ends. This CDR3 has 18 residues. The germline V gene has CDR1 MNHNS and CDR2 SASEGT. The CDR3 nucleotides are TGTGCCAGCAGTGAAGCAGGGGTTAGCGGGGCTAGCAATCAGCCCCAGCATTTT. Amino acids: CASSEAGVSGASNQPQHF.

This clone was counted once. The V call is TRBV9, the J call TRBJ2-1; D remains unclear. The CDR3 sequence is 16 residues long. Trimming stripped 0 bases from V and 1 base from J, with 11 bases between. In germline, CDR1 is SGDLS, CDR2 YYNGEE. CDR3 loop: CASSVANAVSYNEQFF. DNA for the CDR3: TGTGCCAGCAGCGTAGCAAATGCGGTATCCTACAATGAGCAGTTCTTC. Filled out from reference TRBV9 and TRBJ2-1, the complete variable domain reads DSGVTQTPKHLITATGQRVTLRCSPRSGDLSVYWYQQSLDQGLQFLIQYYNGEERAKGNILERFSAQQFPDLHSELNLSSLELGDSALYFCASSVANAVSYNEQFFGPGTRLTVL.

Note on this clone: One junction end disagrees with the germline gene, perhaps due to a read error. The V gene is TRBV18, the J gene TRBJ1-4; maybe TRBD1 (5 bases). CDR3 length: 13 residues. Germline CDR1 and CDR2: KGHSH and LQKENI. The DNA of the CDR3 is TGTGCCAGCTCACCACCAAACAGAGAACAGGTGGGGTTT. It is translated as CASSPPNREQVGF. The variable domain in full, completed from reference TRBV18 and TRBJ1-4, reads NAGVMQNPRHLVRRRGQEARLRCSPMKGHSHVYWYRQLPEEGLKFMVYLQKENIIDESGMPKERFSAEFPKEGPSILRIQQVVRGDSAAYFCASSPPNREQVGFGSGTQLSVL.

The V call is TRBV9, the J call TRBJ2-3; D uncertain. V dropped 2 bases and J dropped 6 bases, with 13 bases sitting between them. The CDR3 spans 14 residues. From germline, CDR1 is SGDLS and CDR2 YYNGEE. This CDR3 reads CASSVSPPRDTQYF. In DNA, the CDR3 is TGTGCCAGCAGCGTGTCACCCCCCCGGGATACGCAGTATTTT.

In regard to this clone: The DNA is left out, because the CDR3 cannot be placed on it with certainty; the CDR3 is given as TCRdb lists it. This sequence joins TRBV28 and TRBJ1-5; TRBD1, the table's D call, lacks a check against the DNA. Germline-derived CDR1 and CDR2 are MDHEN and SYDVKM. The CDR3 has 16 residues if both end residues are counted. Here the CDR3 reads CASSTSTGYSNQPQHF.

This chain connects TRBV7-2 to TRBJ2-3; D assignment may be TRBD1 or TRBD2 (5 bases each). Trimming stripped 4 bases from V and 0 bases from J, with 11 bases between. CDR1 SGHTA and CDR2 FQGNSA come from the germline V gene. This CDR3 is built from 15 residues. The CDR3 loop is CASSSLGDSTDTQYF. CDR3 in DNA: TGTGCCAGCAGCTCCTTAGGGGACAGCACAGATACGCAGTATTTT.

The rearrangement links TRBV5-1 to TRBJ1-5, with a tentative D call TRBD1 (6 bases). CDR3 size: 15 residues. Germline V gene data show CDR1 as SGHRS and CDR2 as YFSETQ. V lost 4 bases to trimming and J lost 0 bases, with 11 bases between them. The DNA for the CDR3 is TGCGCCAGCAGCGCACAGGGTGATAGCAATCAGCCCCAGCATTTT. It translates to CASSAQGDSNQPQHF.

The rearrangement uses TRBV6-1 and TRBJ1-5, with no clear D. CDR3 length: 12 amino acids. The germline gives CDR1 MNHNS, CDR2 SASEGT. V lost 9 bases, J lost 7 bases, and 13 bases lay in between. This CDR3 is CASGIGWQPQHF. The CDR3 DNA reads TGTGCCAGTGGCATCGGTTGGCAGCCCCAGCATTTT.

J is TRBJ2-3 and V is TRBV27; D remains ambiguous. V was pared by 6 bases and J by 0 bases, with 4 bases between. The germline CDR1 and CDR2 sequences are MNHEY and SMNVEV (reference sequence). This CDR3 contains 12 residues. CDR3 amino acids: CASRPSTDTQYF. CDR3 bases: TGTGCCAGCAGGCCTAGCACAGATACGCAGTATTTT.

The chain employs TRBV7-2 and TRBJ1-1; 8 positions agree with TRBD1. Germline lookup yields CDR1 SGHTA and CDR2 FQGNSA. V dropped 1 base and J dropped 6; count of bases not matched to a gene: 7. This CDR3 comprises 15 residues. For the CDR3, the DNA is TGTGCCAGCAGCTTAGAAGGACAGGGTTTTTCTGAAGCTTTCTTT. It is translated as CASSLEGQGFSEAFF.

The V gene is TRBV9, the J gene TRBJ2-6; D is uncertain. CDR3 length: 16 residues. Deletions cut 4 bases from V and 2 bases from J, with 13 bases between. Germline assignment: CDR1 SGDLS and CDR2 YYNGEE. DNA of the CDR3: TGTGCCAGCAGCCCAAGGGCGATGACTGGGGCCAACGTCCTGACTTTC. It yields the protein CASSPRAMTGANVLTF.

The chain has TRBV4-2 and TRBJ2-5; a possible D gene is TRBD2 (7 bases). The CDR3 extends over 16 amino acids. The germline gives CDR1 LGHNA, CDR2 YNFKEQ. Trimming removed 2 bases at V and 0 bases at J, with 13 bases between. CDR3 sequence (DNA): TGTGCCAGCAGCCAATTATCGGGGGGCTACCAAGAGACCCAGTACTTC. This codes for CASSQLSGGYQETQYF.

This chain uses TRBV5-1 with TRBJ2-3; TRBD1 or TRBD2 may be the D gene (5 bases each). Germline V gives CDR1 SGHRS, CDR2 YFSETQ. CDR3 length equals 15 residues. The V gene lost 4 bases and the J gene lost 0 bases, with 12 bases spanning the gap. CDR3 bases: TGCGCCAGCAGCCAATTGGGGGACAGCACAGATACGCAGTATTTT. As protein: CASSQLGDSTDTQYF.